The TCR beta chain described here comes from a study of Ad26.COV2.S vaccination and SARS-CoV-2 variants. Whole-study results and caveats: Spike-specific CD8+ and CD4+ T cell responses reportedly showed substantial breadth after vaccination.

The germline V gene encodes CDR1 SNHLY and CDR2 FYNNEI. There are 16 residues in the CDR3. Losses at the gene ends were 1 base for V and 2 bases for J; bases not matched to a gene: 7. Concerning this clone itself: Antigen unknown.

Treatment given: some 20 received Ad26.COV2.S at low or high dose, single or two shots; about 5 received placebo; per-sample allocation not given. Day 63 after the first injection of vaccine or placebo was the sampling time. The protocol was immunoSEQ multiplex PCR, while the TCRdb copy is restricted to in-frame clones and leaves out a portion. The top ten clones hold over 2.5% of a sample with 350,000 to 500,000 clones, 75% to 90% of them seen once. The J gene is TRBJ2-5, the V gene TRBV2; 7 bases align to TRBD2. The origin of this receptor is a person between 18 and 65 years old who received the Ad26.COV2.S COVID-19 vaccine or a placebo. The material was peripheral blood, obtained in a trial of Ad26.COV2.S vaccine versus placebo. The CDR3 reads CASSEGQAGSQETQYF. DNA of the CDR3: TGTGCCAGCAGTGAAGGTCAAGCGGGGTCACAAGAGACCCAGTACTTC.